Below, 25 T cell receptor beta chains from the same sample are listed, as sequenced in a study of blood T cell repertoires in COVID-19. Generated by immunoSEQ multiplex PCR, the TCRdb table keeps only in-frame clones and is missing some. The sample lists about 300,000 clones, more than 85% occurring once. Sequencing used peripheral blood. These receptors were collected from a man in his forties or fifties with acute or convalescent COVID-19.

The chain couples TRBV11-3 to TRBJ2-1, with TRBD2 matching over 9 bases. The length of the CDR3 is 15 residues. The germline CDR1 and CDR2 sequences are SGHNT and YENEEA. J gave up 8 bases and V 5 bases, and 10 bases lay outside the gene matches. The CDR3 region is CASSLRGGGAYEQFF. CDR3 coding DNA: TGTGCCAGCAGCCTCCGCGGCGGGGGGGCTTATGAGCAGTTCTTC. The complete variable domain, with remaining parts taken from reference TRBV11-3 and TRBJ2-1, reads EAGVVQSPRYKIIEKKQPVAFWCNPISGHNTLYWYLQNLGQGPELLIRYENEEAVDDSQLPKDRFSAERLKGVDSTLKIQPAELGDSAVYLCASSLRGGGAYEQFFGPGTRLTVL.

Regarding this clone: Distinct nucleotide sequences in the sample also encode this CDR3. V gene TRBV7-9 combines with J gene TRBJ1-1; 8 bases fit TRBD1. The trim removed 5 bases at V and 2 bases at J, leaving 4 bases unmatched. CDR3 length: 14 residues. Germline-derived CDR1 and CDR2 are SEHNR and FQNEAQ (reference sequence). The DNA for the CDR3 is TGTGCCAGCAGCCTACAGGGGGGTAACACTGAAGCTTTCTTT. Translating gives CASSLQGGNTEAFF.

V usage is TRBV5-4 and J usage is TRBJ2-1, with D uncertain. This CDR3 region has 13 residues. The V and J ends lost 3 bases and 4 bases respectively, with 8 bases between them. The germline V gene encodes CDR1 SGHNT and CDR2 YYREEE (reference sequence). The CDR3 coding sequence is TGTGCCAGCAGCTCACCTAGTTACAATGAGCAGTTCTTC. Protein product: CASSSPSYNEQFF. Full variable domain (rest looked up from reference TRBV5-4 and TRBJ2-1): ETGVTQSPTHLIKTRGQQVTLRCSSQSGHNTVSWYQQALGQGPQFIFQYYREEENGRGNFPPRFSGLQFPNYSSELNVNALELDDSALYLCASSSPSYNEQFFGPGTRLTVL.

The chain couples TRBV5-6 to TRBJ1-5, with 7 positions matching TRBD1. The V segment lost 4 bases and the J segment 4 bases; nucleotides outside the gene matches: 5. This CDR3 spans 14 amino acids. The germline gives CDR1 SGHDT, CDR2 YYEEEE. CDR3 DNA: TGTGCCAGCAGCCTGGGACAGATAAATCAGCCCCAGCATTTT. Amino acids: CASSLGQINQPQHF.

The CDR3, as DNA: TGTGCCAGCAGTTTAAACCGGGACAGTACTCCCTATGGCTACACCTTC. This translates into CASSLNRDSTPYGYTF. The chain joins TRBV6-5 to TRBJ1-2; 7 bases fit TRBD1. The germline gives CDR1 MNHEY, CDR2 SVGAGI. The CDR3 contains 16 residues. Unmatched junction bases numbered 12, after V lost 4 bases and J lost 4 bases.

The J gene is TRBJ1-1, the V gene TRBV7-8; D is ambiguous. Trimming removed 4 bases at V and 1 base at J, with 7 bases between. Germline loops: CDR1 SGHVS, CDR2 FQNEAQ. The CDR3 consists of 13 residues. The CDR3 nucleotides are TGTGCCAGCAGCTCCCGAGGGAACACTGAAGCTTTCTTT. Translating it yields CASSSRGNTEAFF.

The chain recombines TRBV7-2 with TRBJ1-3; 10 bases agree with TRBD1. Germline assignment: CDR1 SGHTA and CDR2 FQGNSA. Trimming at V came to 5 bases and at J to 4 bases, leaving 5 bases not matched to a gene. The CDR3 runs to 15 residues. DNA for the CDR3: TGTGCCAGCAGCAGGGGACAGGGGAGCGGAAACACCATATATTTT. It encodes CASSRGQGSGNTIYF.

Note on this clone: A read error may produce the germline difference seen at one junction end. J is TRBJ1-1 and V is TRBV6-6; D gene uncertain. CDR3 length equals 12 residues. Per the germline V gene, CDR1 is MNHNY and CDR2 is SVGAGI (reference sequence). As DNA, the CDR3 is TGTGCCATCAGTAAGCCTAACACTGAAGCTTTCTTT. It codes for CAISKPNTEAFF.

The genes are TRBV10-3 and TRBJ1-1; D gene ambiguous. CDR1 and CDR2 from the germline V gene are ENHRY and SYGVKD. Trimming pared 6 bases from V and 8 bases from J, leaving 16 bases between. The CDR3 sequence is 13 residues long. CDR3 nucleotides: TGTGCCATCAGCTCGGACGGAGGTAGGGAAGCTTTCTTT. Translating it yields CAISSDGGREAFF.

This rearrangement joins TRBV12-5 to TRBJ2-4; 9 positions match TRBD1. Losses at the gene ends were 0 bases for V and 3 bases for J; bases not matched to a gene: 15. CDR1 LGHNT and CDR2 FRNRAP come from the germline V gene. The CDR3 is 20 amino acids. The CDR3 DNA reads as TGTGCTAGTGGTTTGGTAAGGCTGGACAGGGGACCCTTTTTCAAAAACATTCAGTACTTC. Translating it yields CASGLVRLDRGPFFKNIQYF. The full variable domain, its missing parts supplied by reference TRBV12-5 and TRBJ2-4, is DARVTQTPRHKVTEMGQEVTMRCQPILGHNTVFWYRQTMMQGLELLAYFRNRAPLDDSGMPKDRFSAEMPDATLATLKIQPSEPRDSAVYFCASGLVRLDRGPFFKNIQYFGAGTRLSVL.

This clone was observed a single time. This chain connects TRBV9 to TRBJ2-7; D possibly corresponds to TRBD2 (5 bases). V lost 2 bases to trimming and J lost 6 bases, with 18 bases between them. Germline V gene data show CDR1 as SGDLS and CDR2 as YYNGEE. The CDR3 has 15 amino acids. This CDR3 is CASSVGRREEGEQYF. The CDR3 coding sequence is TGTGCCAGCAGCGTCGGACGGAGAGAAGAGGGCGAGCAGTACTTC.

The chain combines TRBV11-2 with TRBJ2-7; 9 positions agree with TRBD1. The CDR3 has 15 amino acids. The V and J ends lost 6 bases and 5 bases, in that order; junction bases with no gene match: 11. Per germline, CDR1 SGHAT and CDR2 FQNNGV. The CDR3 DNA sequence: TGTGCCAGCAGTAGAGTGGGACAGGGAGCGAACGAGCAGTACTTC. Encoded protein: CASSRVGQGANEQYF.

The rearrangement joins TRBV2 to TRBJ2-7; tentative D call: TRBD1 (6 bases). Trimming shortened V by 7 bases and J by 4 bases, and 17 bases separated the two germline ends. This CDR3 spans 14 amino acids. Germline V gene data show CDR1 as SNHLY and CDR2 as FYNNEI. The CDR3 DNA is TGTGCCAGCATTATCGGCAGGGGCGATTACGAGCAGTACTTC. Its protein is CASIIGRGDYEQYF.

CDR3 nucleotides: TGCGCCAGCAGCCAAGTAAGGGCAGGGGAGAAAGAGCAGTACTTC. This gives the protein CASSQVRAGEKEQYF. This chain links TRBV4-1 with TRBJ2-7; TRBD1 might be the D (6 bases). CDR1 MGHRA and CDR2 YSYEKL come from the germline V gene. V was trimmed by 1 base and J by 7 bases, leaving 17 bases between them. CDR3 length: 15 residues.

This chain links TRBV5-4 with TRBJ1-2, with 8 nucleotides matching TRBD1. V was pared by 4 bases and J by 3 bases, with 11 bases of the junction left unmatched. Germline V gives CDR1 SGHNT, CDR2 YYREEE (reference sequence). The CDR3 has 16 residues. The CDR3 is CASSLRGRWVDYGYTF. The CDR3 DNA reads TGTGCCAGCAGCCTCAGGGGGCGCTGGGTCGACTATGGCTACACCTTC.

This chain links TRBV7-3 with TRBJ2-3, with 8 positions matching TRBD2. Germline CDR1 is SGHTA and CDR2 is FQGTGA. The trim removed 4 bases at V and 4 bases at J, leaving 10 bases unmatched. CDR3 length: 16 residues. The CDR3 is CASSSLGGGRADTQYF. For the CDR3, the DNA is TGTGCCAGCAGCTCCCTAGGCGGGGGGAGGGCAGATACGCAGTATTTT.

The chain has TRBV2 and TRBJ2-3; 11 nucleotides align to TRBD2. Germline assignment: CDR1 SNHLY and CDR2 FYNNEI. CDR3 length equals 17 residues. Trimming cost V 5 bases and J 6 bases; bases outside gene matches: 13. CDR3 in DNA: TGTGCCAGCAGTTATTATCCCGGGACTAGCGGCGAGGATACGCAGTATTTT. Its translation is CASSYYPGTSGEDTQYF.

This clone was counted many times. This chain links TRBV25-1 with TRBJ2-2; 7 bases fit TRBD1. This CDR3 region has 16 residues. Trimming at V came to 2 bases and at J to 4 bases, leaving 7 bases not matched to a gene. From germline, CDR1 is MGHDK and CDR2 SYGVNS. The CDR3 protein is CASSESDRARTGELFF. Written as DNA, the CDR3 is TGTGCCAGCAGTGAAAGCGACAGGGCGCGCACCGGGGAGCTGTTTTTT.

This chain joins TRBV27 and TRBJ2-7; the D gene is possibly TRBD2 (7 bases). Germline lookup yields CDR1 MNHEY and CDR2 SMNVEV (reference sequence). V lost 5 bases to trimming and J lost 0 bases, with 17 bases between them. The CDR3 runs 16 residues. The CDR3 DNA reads TGTGCCAGCAGTCCCGCGGGCGGGGGCGCCTCCTACGAGCAGTACTTC. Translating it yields CASSPAGGGASYEQYF.

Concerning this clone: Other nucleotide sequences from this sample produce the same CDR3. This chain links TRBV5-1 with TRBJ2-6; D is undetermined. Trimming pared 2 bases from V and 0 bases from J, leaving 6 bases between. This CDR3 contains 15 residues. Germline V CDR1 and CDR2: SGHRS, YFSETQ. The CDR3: CASSFPSSGANVLTF. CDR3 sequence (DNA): TGCGCCAGCAGCTTCCCCAGCTCTGGGGCCAACGTCCTGACTTTC.

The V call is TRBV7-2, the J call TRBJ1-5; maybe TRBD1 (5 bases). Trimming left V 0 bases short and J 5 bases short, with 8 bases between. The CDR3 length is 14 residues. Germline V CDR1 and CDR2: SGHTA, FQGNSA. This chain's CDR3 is CASSLAGVHQPQHF. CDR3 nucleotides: TGTGCCAGCAGCTTAGCAGGGGTTCATCAGCCCCAGCATTTT. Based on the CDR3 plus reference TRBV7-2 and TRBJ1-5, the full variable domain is GAGVSQSPSNKVTEKGKDVELRCDPISGHTALYWYRQSLGQGLEFLIYFQGNSAPDKSGLPSDRFSAERTGGSVSTLTIQRTQQEDSAVYLCASSLAGVHQPQHFGDGTRLSIL.

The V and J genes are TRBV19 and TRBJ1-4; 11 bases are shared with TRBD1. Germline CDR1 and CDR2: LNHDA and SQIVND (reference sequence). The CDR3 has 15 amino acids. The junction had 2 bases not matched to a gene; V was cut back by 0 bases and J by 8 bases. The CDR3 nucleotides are TGTGCCAGTAGTATAGATCGGGACAGGGGGGAAAAACTGTTTTTT. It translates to CASSIDRDRGEKLFF.

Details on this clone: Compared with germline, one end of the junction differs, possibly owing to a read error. CDR3 amino acids: CASGLQGGTEAFF. Written as DNA, the CDR3 is TGTGCCAGCGGCTTGCAGGGAGGGACTGAAGCTTTCTTT. The chain employs TRBV11-2 and TRBJ1-1; D may be TRBD1 (5 bases). The germline V gene encodes CDR1 SGHAT and CDR2 FQNNGV. The CDR3 has 13 residues.

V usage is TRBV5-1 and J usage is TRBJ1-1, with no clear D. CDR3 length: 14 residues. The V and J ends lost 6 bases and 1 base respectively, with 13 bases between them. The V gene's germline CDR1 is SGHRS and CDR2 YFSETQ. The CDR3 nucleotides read TGCGCCAGCATCTCGACTCCGGGGAACACTGAAGCTTTCTTT. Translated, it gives CASISTPGNTEAFF.

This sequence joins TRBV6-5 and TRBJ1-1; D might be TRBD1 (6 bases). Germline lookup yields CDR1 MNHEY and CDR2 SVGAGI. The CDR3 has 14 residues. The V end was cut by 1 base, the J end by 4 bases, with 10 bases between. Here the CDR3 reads CASSYYREGTEAFF. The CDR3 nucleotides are TGTGCCAGCAGTTACTACAGGGAAGGCACTGAAGCTTTCTTT.